This T cell receptor (beta chain) was profiled in a study of neurological immune-mediated disorders. CDR1 and CDR2 from the germline V gene are MNHEY and SVGEGT. The V end lost 2 bases, the J end lost 3 bases, and 29 bases lay between the germline ends. The CDR3 contains 20 residues. TCRdb independently ran MiXCR on the 5' RACE reads; one entry per CDR3 protein. The sample yields approximately 39,000 distinct CDR3 sequences, approximately 7.2% seen once. This clonotype was detected ten times or more. This sequence joins TRBV6-2 or TRBV6-3 and TRBJ2-7, with no clear D. Sequencing was performed on CD4+ T cells from blood. This TCR came from a man in his fifties or sixties in good health. CDR3 DNA sequence: TGTGCCAGCAGTTACCCTATCCGGGCTAGGAGCCGATCATCGAACTACGAGCAGTACTTC. Its translation is CASSYPIRARSRSSNYEQYF.